What follows describes a single T cell receptor (beta chain). This entry belongs to a study of blood T cell repertoires in COVID-19. Turning to the study itself: The United States, Italy and Spain were the sources of the acute and convalescent COVID-19 samples.

This CDR3 region has 16 residues. The V and J ends lost 3 bases and 2 bases respectively, with 13 bases between them. The germline V gene encodes CDR1 SGHTA and CDR2 FQGNSA. Profiling relied on immunoSEQ multiplex PCR, and the TCRdb table lists in-frame clones only, not all of them. The sample comprises 55,000 or so clones, roughly 87% of which are singletons, and approximately 3.7% rests with the top ten. The source is a man aged 35-49 years with COVID-19, enrolled during active disease. Sequenced sample: peripheral blood. This chain connects TRBV7-2 to TRBJ2-2; TRBD1 is a possible D gene (5 bases). The CDR3 nucleotides read TGTGCCAGCAGCTTGTTGGGCCAGGGTAACACCGGGGAGCTGTTTTTT. It encodes CASSLLGQGNTGELFF.